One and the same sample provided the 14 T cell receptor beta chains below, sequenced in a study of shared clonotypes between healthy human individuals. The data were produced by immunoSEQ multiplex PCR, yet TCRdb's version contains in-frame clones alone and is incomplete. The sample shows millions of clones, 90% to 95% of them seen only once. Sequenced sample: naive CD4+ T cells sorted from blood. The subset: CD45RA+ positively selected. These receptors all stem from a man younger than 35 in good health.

Written as DNA, the CDR3 is TGTGCCAGCAGCGCGCTCCCCGCGGTCAATGAGCAGTTCTTC. Its translation: CASSALPAVNEQFF. This chain joins TRBV9 and TRBJ2-1; no clear D. Germline V gene sequence: CDR1 SGDLS, CDR2 YYNGEE. The CDR3 spans 14 residues. V gave up 3 bases and J gave up 6 bases, with 13 bases separating them.

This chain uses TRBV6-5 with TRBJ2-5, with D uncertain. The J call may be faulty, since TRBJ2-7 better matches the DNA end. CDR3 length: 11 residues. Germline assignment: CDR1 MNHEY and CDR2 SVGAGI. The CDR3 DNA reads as TGTGCCAGCGCCTCAGGCCACGAGCAGTACTTC. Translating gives CASASGHEQYF.

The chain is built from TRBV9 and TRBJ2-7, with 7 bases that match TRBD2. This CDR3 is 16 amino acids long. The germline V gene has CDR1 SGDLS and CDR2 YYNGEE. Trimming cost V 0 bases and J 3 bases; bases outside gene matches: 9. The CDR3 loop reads CASSVGLAAGYYEQYF. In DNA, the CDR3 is TGTGCCAGCAGCGTAGGTCTAGCGGCCGGGTACTACGAGCAGTACTTC.

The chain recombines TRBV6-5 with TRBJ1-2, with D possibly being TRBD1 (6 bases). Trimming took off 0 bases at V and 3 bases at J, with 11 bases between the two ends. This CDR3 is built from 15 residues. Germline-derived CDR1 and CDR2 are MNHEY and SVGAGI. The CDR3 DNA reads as TGTGCCAGCAGTTACTCGGGGGGCCTGGACTATGGCTACACCTTC. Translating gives CASSYSGGLDYGYTF.

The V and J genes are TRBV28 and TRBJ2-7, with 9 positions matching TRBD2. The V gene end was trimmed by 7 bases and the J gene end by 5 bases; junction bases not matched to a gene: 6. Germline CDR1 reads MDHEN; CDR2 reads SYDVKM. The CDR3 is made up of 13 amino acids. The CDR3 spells CASITSGSHEQYF. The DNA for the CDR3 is TGTGCCAGCATCACTAGCGGGTCCCACGAGCAGTACTTC. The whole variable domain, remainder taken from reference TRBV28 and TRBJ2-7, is DVKVTQSSRYLVKRTGEKVFLECVQDMDHENMFWYRQDPGLGLRLIYFSYDVKMKEKGDIPEGYSVSREKKERFSLILESASTNQTSMYLCASITSGSHEQYFGPGTRLTVT.

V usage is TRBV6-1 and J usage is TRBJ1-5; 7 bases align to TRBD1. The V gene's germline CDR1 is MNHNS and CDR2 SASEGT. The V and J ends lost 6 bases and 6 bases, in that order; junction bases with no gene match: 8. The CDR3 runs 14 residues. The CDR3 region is CASRSQGEGQPQHF. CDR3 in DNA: TGTGCCAGCAGGTCTCAGGGGGAGGGTCAGCCCCAGCATTTT.

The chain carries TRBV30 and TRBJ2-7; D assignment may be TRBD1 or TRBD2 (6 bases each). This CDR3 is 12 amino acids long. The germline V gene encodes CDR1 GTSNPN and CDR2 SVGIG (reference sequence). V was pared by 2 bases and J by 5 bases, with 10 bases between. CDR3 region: CAWSSGGHEQYF. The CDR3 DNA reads TGTGCCTGGAGTTCCGGGGGCCACGAGCAGTACTTC.

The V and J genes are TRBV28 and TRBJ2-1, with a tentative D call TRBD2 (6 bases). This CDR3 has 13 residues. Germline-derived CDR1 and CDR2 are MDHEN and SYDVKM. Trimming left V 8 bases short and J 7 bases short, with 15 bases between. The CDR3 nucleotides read TGTGCCAGCCTTTCGCGGGAAACTAATGAGCAGTTCTTC. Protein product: CASLSRETNEQFF. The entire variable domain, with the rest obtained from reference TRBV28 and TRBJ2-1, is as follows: DVKVTQSSRYLVKRTGEKVFLECVQDMDHENMFWYRQDPGLGLRLIYFSYDVKMKEKGDIPEGYSVSREKKERFSLILESASTNQTSMYLCASLSRETNEQFFGPGTRLTVL.

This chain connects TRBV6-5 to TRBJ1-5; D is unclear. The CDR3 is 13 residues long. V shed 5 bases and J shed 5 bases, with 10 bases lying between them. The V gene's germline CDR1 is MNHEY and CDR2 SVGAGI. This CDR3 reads CASSTRPDQPQHF. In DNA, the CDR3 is TGTGCCAGCAGTACTCGACCAGATCAGCCCCAGCATTTT.

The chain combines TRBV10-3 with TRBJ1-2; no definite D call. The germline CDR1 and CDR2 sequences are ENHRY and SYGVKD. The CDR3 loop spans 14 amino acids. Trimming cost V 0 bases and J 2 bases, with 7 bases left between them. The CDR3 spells CAISESPKNYGYTF. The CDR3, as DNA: TGTGCCATCAGTGAGTCTCCCAAGAACTATGGCTACACCTTC.

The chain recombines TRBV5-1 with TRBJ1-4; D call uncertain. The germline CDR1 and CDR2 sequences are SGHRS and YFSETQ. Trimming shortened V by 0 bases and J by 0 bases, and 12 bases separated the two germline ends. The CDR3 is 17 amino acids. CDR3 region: CASSLGRSASTNEKLFF. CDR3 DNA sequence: TGCGCCAGCAGCTTGGGGCGCAGCGCTTCAACTAATGAAAAACTGTTTTTT.

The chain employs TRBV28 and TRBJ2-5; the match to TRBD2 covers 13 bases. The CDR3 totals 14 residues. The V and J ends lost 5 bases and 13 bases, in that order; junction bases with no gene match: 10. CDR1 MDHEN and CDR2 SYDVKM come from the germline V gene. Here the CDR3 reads CASSGNGLAGAWYF. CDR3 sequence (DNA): TGTGCCAGCAGTGGGAACGGACTAGCGGGGGCCTGGTACTTC.

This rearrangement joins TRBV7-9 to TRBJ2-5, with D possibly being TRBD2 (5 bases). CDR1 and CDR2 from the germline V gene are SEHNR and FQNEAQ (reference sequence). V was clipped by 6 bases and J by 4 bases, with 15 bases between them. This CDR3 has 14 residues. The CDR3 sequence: CASSWRREGETQYF. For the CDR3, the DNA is TGTGCCAGCAGTTGGCGGCGTGAGGGAGAGACCCAGTACTTC.

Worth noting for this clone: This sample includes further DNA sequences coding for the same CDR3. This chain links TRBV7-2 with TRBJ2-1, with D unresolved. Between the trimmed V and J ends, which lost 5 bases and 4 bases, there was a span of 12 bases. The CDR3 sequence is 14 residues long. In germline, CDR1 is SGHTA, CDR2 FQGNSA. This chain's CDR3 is CASSPASGYNEQFF. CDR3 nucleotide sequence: TGTGCCAGCAGCCCAGCCTCCGGGTACAATGAGCAGTTCTTC.